This T cell receptor beta chain was captured in a study of shared clonotypes between healthy human individuals. Replicate sorted-subset PCRs were loaded with about 0.2 ug DNA, 31,000 or so T cell genomes. Repertoires were generated with immunoSEQ multiplex PCR, while TCRdb's copy carries only in-frame clones and drops some. The sample lists about 1 million clones; about 70% were seen once. Germline V gene data show CDR1 as SGHDN and CDR2 as FVKESK. The CDR3 totals 15 residues. Trimming pared 0 bases from V and 4 bases from J, leaving 12 bases between. Material: memory CD4+ T cells sorted from blood. This sample's subset: CD45RA-negative fraction. The V call is TRBV14, the J call TRBJ1-2; D is unclear. The receptor was derived from a man younger than 30 in good health. The CDR3 DNA is TGTGCCAGCAGCCAAGATGGCAGGCCGACCTATGGCTACACCTTC. Translation: CASSQDGRPTYGYTF.